Following are 32 T cell receptor beta chains from one sample sequenced in a study of blood T cell repertoires in COVID-19. Clones were sequenced by immunoSEQ multiplex PCR, and TCRdb holds only the in-frame ones, with some missing. The data contain 160,000 or so clones, more than 75% of them singletons. The sequencing input was peripheral blood. These receptors were collected from a man between 60 and 70 years old with active or convalescent COVID-19.

The chain joins TRBV11-3 to TRBJ1-4; no clear D gene. The CDR3 consists of 14 residues. Trimming took off 5 bases at V and 7 bases at J, with 14 bases between the two ends. In germline, CDR1 is SGHNT, CDR2 YENEEA. The CDR3 DNA sequence: TGTGCCAGCAGCCCGTGTGTTCCTGTTGAAAAACTGTTTTTT. It specifies CASSPCVPVEKLFF.

The J gene is TRBJ1-2, the V gene TRBV19, with D possibly matching TRBD1 (6 bases). The V and J ends lost 4 bases and 0 bases respectively, with 21 bases between them. The germline V gene has CDR1 LNHDA and CDR2 SQIVND (reference sequence). The length of the CDR3 is 18 residues. CDR3 protein: CASSTQKGGEGTNYGYTF. In DNA, the CDR3 is TGTGCCAGTAGTACGCAGAAAGGGGGTGAGGGGACTAACTATGGCTACACCTTC.

The chain has TRBV18 and TRBJ2-2, with 7 bases lining up with TRBD1. Germline CDR1 KGHSH, CDR2 LQKENI. Trimming removed 0 bases from V and 5 bases from J; junction bases left unmatched: 6. CDR3 length: 16 amino acids. Here the CDR3 reads CASSPPGQTSTGELFF. The DNA of the CDR3 is TGTGCCAGCTCACCACCGGGACAGACGAGTACCGGGGAGCTGTTTTTT.

This rearrangement joins TRBV7-9 to TRBJ2-3; 14 bases are a match to TRBD2. Losses at the gene ends were 5 bases for V and 1 base for J; bases not matched to a gene: 8. Germline V gene sequence: CDR1 SEHNR, CDR2 FQNEAQ (reference sequence). This CDR3 comprises 18 residues. The CDR3 sequence: CASSPRTSGGLGTDTQYF. The CDR3 region has the DNA TGTGCCAGCAGCCCGCGGACTAGCGGGGGGCTCGGCACAGATACGCAGTATTTT. Full variable domain (outside the CDR3, taken from reference TRBV7-9 and TRBJ2-3): DTGVSQNPRHKITKRGQNVTFRCDPISEHNRLYWYRQTLGQGPEFLTYFQNEAQLEKSRLLSDRFSAERPKGSFSTLEIQRTEQGDSAMYLCASSPRTSGGLGTDTQYFGPGTRLTVL.

This sequence joins TRBV5-1 and TRBJ2-7, with 7 bases aligning to TRBD2. The V gene's germline CDR1 is SGHRS and CDR2 YFSETQ. The length of the CDR3 is 15 residues. Trimming removed 0 bases from V and 7 bases from J; junction bases left unmatched: 10. The CDR3 reads CASSLGLVPAGEQYF. CDR3 bases: TGCGCCAGCAGCTTGGGTCTAGTCCCAGCGGGAGAGCAGTACTTC.

The V call is TRBV4-1, the J call TRBJ2-3; 10 bases are shared with TRBD2. The CDR3 length is 15 residues. Trimming removed 5 bases from V and 2 bases from J; junction bases left unmatched: 4. The germline CDR1 and CDR2 sequences are MGHRA and YSYEKL. The DNA for the CDR3 is TGCGCCAGCAGCGTTAGCGGGAGGCCCACAGATACGCAGTATTTT. Its protein is CASSVSGRPTDTQYF.

The V gene is TRBV10-3, the J gene TRBJ1-2, with a possible D match to TRBD1 (5 bases). V was cut by 3 bases and J by 3 bases, with 11 bases left in between. This CDR3 spans 14 amino acids. Germline V gives CDR1 ENHRY, CDR2 SYGVKD. The CDR3 coding sequence is TGTGCCATCAGTGAAGGTGGGGGGGACTATGGCTACACCTTC. Translation gives CAISEGGGDYGYTF.

This chain uses TRBV6-5 with TRBJ2-7, with 12 bases identical to TRBD2. The CDR3 loop spans 15 amino acids. Germline loops: CDR1 MNHEY, CDR2 SVGAGI. Trimming at V came to 5 bases and at J to 5 bases, leaving 7 bases not matched to a gene. CDR3 sequence (DNA): TGTGCCAGCAGTCCTACTAGCGGGAGGTTCCACGAGCAGTACTTC. It encodes CASSPTSGRFHEQYF.

This clone was picked up one time. The J gene is TRBJ2-3, the V gene TRBV6-5; D perhaps matches TRBD1 (5 bases). The CDR3 length is 15 residues. Trimming pared 2 bases from V and 7 bases from J, leaving 16 bases between. Germline CDR1 is MNHEY and CDR2 is SVGAGI. The CDR3 DNA follows: TGTGCCAGCAGTTACCAAATAGTGGGGCCATATACGCAGTATTTT. Translated: CASSYQIVGPYTQYF.

The genes are TRBV2 and TRBJ1-1; 7 bases map to TRBD1. This CDR3 comprises 14 residues. Germline CDR1 and CDR2: SNHLY and FYNNEI. V was pared by 6 bases and J by 1 base, with 5 bases of the junction left unmatched. CDR3 amino acids: CASRPDRENTEAFF. The CDR3 coding sequence is TGTGCCAGCAGACCCGACAGGGAGAACACTGAAGCTTTCTTT.

In nucleotides, the CDR3 is TGTGCCTGGACGAGGGGGAACTATGGCTACACCTTC. Translated: CAWTRGNYGYTF. This rearrangement joins TRBV30 to TRBJ1-2; tentatively, D is TRBD1 (6 bases). This CDR3 has 12 amino acids. The V gene's germline CDR1 is GTSNPN and CDR2 SVGIG (reference sequence). The V end lost 4 bases, the J end lost 2 bases, and 8 bases lay between the germline ends.

V and J are TRBV5-1 and TRBJ1-6; D possibly corresponds to TRBD1 (6 bases). The CDR3 has 15 amino acids. Germline CDR1 is SGHRS and CDR2 is YFSETQ. With 0 bases removed from V and 7 bases from J, the gap between germline ends came to 11 bases. CDR3 DNA: TGCGCCAGCAGCTTGGAGTACAGGGCCAATTCACCCCTCCACTTT. Translating it yields CASSLEYRANSPLHF.

The V and J genes are TRBV12-3 or TRBV12-4 and TRBJ1-2; D not certain. The length of the CDR3 is 13 residues. V was clipped by 3 bases and J by 6 bases, with 11 bases between them. The CDR3 DNA reads TGTGCCAGCAGTTTCGCGGGGATCCATGGCTACACCTTC. Encoded protein: CASSFAGIHGYTF.

CDR3 in amino acids: CASSQDRQSNQPQHF. The CDR3 nucleotides are TGTGCCAGCAGCCAAGACAGACAAAGCAATCAGCCCCAGCATTTT. This chain uses TRBV6-6 with TRBJ1-5, with D maybe TRBD1 (5 bases). Deletions cut 6 bases from V and 1 base from J, with 13 bases between. The CDR3 extends over 15 amino acids. Germline CDR1 and CDR2: MNHNY and SVGAGI (reference sequence).

The gene calls are TRBV4-1 and TRBJ1-5, with D tentatively TRBD1 (6 bases). CDR1 and CDR2 from the germline V gene are MGHRA and YSYEKL. The CDR3 loop spans 15 amino acids. Trimming left V 1 base short and J 7 bases short, with 14 bases between. In DNA form, the CDR3 reads TGCGCCAGCAGCCAAGCAGGGGATAGGGGCCAGCCCCAGCATTTT. Residues: CASSQAGDRGQPQHF.

Many counts were recorded for this clone. The CDR3 spells CASSPGQGFGYTF. The CDR3 region has the DNA TGTGCCAGCAGCCCGGGACAGGGATTCGGCTACACCTTC. J is TRBJ1-2 and V is TRBV12-3 or TRBV12-4; 9 bases fit TRBD1. CDR3 length equals 13 residues. Unmatched junction bases numbered 7, after V lost 6 bases and J lost 8 bases.

The genes are TRBV28 and TRBJ1-1; D not certain. Germline V gives CDR1 MDHEN, CDR2 SYDVKM. The CDR3 length is 11 residues. V lost 6 bases to trimming and J lost 3 bases, with 5 bases between them. CDR3 bases: TGTGCCAGCAGCCCCGACACTGAAGCTTTCTTT. This translates into CASSPDTEAFF.

This chain links TRBV12-3 or TRBV12-4 with TRBJ1-2; D remains unclear. V lost 3 bases, J lost 12 bases, and 17 bases lay in between. The CDR3 totals 13 residues. CDR3 loop: CASSLVSPREHTF. In DNA, the CDR3 is TGTGCCAGCAGTTTGGTATCGCCCCGGGAGCACACCTTC.

This chain uses TRBV18 with TRBJ1-5, with 10 bases lining up with TRBD1. The V gene's germline CDR1 is KGHSH and CDR2 LQKENI. Germline trimming cut 1 base from V and 0 bases from J; bases unmatched to any gene: 3. This CDR3 has 17 residues. In nucleotides, the CDR3 is TGTGCCAGCTCACCACAGGACAGGGGGTATAGCAATCAGCCCCAGCATTTT. Translated: CASSPQDRGYSNQPQHF.

The chain has TRBV6-5 and TRBJ2-7; possible D gene TRBD2, 5 bases. This CDR3 has 13 amino acids. In germline, CDR1 is MNHEY, CDR2 SVGAGI. Deletions cut 7 bases from V and 0 bases from J, with 10 bases between. The CDR3 DNA reads as TGTGCCAGCAAGGAGGAGAACTCCTACGAGCAGTACTTC. Amino acids: CASKEENSYEQYF.

The genes are TRBV10-3 and TRBJ2-7; 9 bases are a match to TRBD2. The junction had 10 bases not matched to a gene; V was cut back by 11 bases and J by 2 bases. Germline V lookup: CDR1 ENHRY, CDR2 SYGVKD. The CDR3 loop spans 14 amino acids. CDR3 coding DNA: TGTGCCGCAGCGGGGGGAAGAGGGCCCTACGAGCAGTACTTC. Its translation: CAAAGGRGPYEQYF.

This clone was seen a single time. This chain links TRBV30 with TRBJ2-2; the match to TRBD2 covers 8 bases. V shed 4 bases and J 7 bases; nucleotides not matched to a gene: 8. The CDR3 runs 14 residues. Germline CDR1 and CDR2: GTSNPN and SVGIG (reference sequence). The CDR3 nucleotides read TGTGCCTGGAAAGAGAGCGGGAGATTCGGGGAGCTGTTTTTT. As protein: CAWKESGRFGELFF. The entire variable domain, with the rest obtained from reference TRBV30 and TRBJ2-2, is as follows: SQTIHQWPATLVQPVGSPLSLECTVEGTSNPNLYWYRQAAGRGLQLLFYSVGIGQISSEVPQNLSASRPQDRQFILSSKKLLLSDSGFYLCAWKESGRFGELFFGEGSRLTVL.

DNA of the CDR3: TGCGCCAGCAGCTTGGCCGGAAAGCGGGGCTCACCCCTCCACTTT. Protein: CASSLAGKRGSPLHF. V usage is TRBV5-1 and J usage is TRBJ1-6; weak D call: TRBD1 (5 bases). CDR1 and CDR2 from the germline V gene are SGHRS and YFSETQ. V was shortened by 0 bases and J by 10 bases, with 14 bases between the two germline ends. This CDR3 region has 15 residues.

The chain is built from TRBV4-2 and TRBJ1-1; D remains ambiguous. Germline CDR1 and CDR2: LGHNA and YNFKEQ. The CDR3 length is 16 residues. Trimming stripped 0 bases from V and 1 base from J, with 12 bases between. The CDR3 loop is CASSQDGPRGNTEAFF. The CDR3 nucleotides are TGTGCCAGCAGCCAAGACGGCCCGCGGGGGAACACTGAAGCTTTCTTT.

V gene TRBV6-5 combines with J gene TRBJ2-7, with 9 bases that match TRBD2. The CDR3 contains 15 residues. In germline, CDR1 is MNHEY, CDR2 SVGAGI. V was clipped by 2 bases and J by 2 bases; unmatched bases: 4. Written as DNA, the CDR3 is TGTGCCAGCAGTTACAGGCGGGAGGGAACCTACGAGCAGTACTTC. It is translated as CASSYRREGTYEQYF.

V usage is TRBV5-4 and J usage is TRBJ2-3, with 9 bases identical to TRBD2. V trimming: 4 bases; J trimming: 2 bases; junction bases outside the gene matches: 5. CDR3 length: 15 amino acids. Germline V lookup: CDR1 SGHNT, CDR2 YYREEE (reference sequence). CDR3 loop: CASSGGGVLTDTQYF. DNA for the CDR3: TGTGCCAGCAGCGGCGGGGGGGTGCTCACAGATACGCAGTATTTT.

The genes are TRBV5-6 and TRBJ2-7, with a possible D match to TRBD1 (6 bases). The V gene lost 4 bases and the J gene lost 7 bases, with 18 bases spanning the gap. CDR1 and CDR2 from the germline V gene are SGHDT and YYEEEE. The CDR3 spans 14 residues. The CDR3 loop is CASSPYDRIWEQYF. CDR3 nucleotide sequence: TGTGCCAGCAGCCCGTACGACAGGATCTGGGAGCAGTACTTC. Together with reference TRBV5-6 and TRBJ2-7, the CDR3 gives the full variable domain: DAGVTQSPTHLIKTRGQQVTLRCSPKSGHDTVSWYQQALGQGPQFIFQYYEEEERQRGNFPDRFSGHQFPNYSSELNVNALLLGDSALYLCASSPYDRIWEQYFGPGTRLTVT.

The genes are TRBV3-1 (or the pseudogene TRBV3-2) and TRBJ1-1; a possible D gene is TRBD1 (5 bases). The CDR3 runs to 14 residues. V dropped 5 bases and J dropped 0 bases, with 10 bases sitting between them. CDR1 and CDR2 (germline): LGHDT, YNNKEL (reference sequence). CDR3: CASSDSFMNTEAFF. The DNA of the CDR3 is TGTGCCAGCAGCGACAGCTTCATGAACACTGAAGCTTTCTTT.

The CDR3 region has the DNA TGTGCCAGCAGCGCAGTGGAGACCCAGTACTTC. It codes for CASSAVETQYF. The chain joins TRBV11-2 to TRBJ2-5; unclear D gene. CDR3 length: 11 amino acids. V lost 5 bases to trimming and J lost 5 bases, with 6 bases between them. Germline CDR1 and CDR2: SGHAT and FQNNGV.

This chain connects TRBV5-1 to TRBJ2-2; perhaps TRBD1 as D (6 bases). The V end lost 5 bases, the J end lost 2 bases, and 10 bases lay between the germline ends. This CDR3 comprises 14 residues. Germline assignment: CDR1 SGHRS and CDR2 YFSETQ. CDR3 region: CASRSQGNTGELFF. The CDR3 DNA sequence: TGCGCCAGCAGATCACAGGGAAACACCGGGGAGCTGTTTTTT.

V gene TRBV5-1 combines with J gene TRBJ1-1, with 11 bases lining up with TRBD1. The CDR3 totals 18 residues. Germline V gene sequence: CDR1 SGHRS, CDR2 YFSETQ. The V gene end was trimmed by 4 bases and the J gene end by 3 bases; junction bases not matched to a gene: 14. For the CDR3, the DNA is TGCGCCAGCAGCCGATATGAGGACAGGGGGCCGGAATACACTGAAGCTTTCTTT. Its translation: CASSRYEDRGPEYTEAFF.

The rearrangement joins TRBV25-1 to TRBJ1-4; 7 nucleotides align to TRBD1. V was clipped by 3 bases and J by 4 bases; unmatched bases: 5. CDR3 length equals 15 residues. In germline, CDR1 is MGHDK, CDR2 SYGVNS. This chain's CDR3 is CASSDGTAFNEKLFF. In DNA, the CDR3 is TGTGCCAGCAGTGATGGGACAGCCTTTAATGAAAAACTGTTTTTT.